This TCR beta chain comes out of a study of OX40 agonist ivuxolimab in advanced cancers. About the research overall: Head and neck, renal cell, melanoma or hepatocellular carcinoma were the cancers that dose-escalation patients had. People who had prior anti-PD-1, anti-PD-L1 or anti-CTLA-4 therapy could take part, and around 39% had some.

This clone was seen a few times. Antigen: not known. The CDR3 has 15 residues. V lost 5 bases to trimming and J lost 2 bases; unmatched junction nucleotides: 5. Germline loops: CDR1 SGHVS, CDR2 FNYEAQ. Study-wide results and limits: Compared with others, partial responders at 0.1-3.0 mg/kg displayed clonal expansion among the lowest. Also present in some nonresponders was a low level of normalized T-cell clonal expansion.

TCRdb's copy holds only in-frame clones and misses some; the assay was immunoSEQ multiplex PCR. Here the sample spans about 6,300 clones, 70% being singletons. Material: CD4+ or CD8+ T cells sorted from blood, obtained in a trial of the OX40 agonist ivuxolimab. The sequence derives from an adult with an advanced solid tumor such as melanoma, head and neck, liver or kidney cancer. The chain links TRBV7-6 to TRBJ1-1, with TRBD1 matching over 10 bases. The CDR3 loop is CASSTRTGGNTEAFF. Written as DNA, the CDR3 is TGTGCCAGCAGCACAAGGACAGGGGGTAACACTGAAGCTTTCTTT.